Below, 29 T cell receptor beta chains from the same sample are listed, as sequenced in a study of OX40 agonist ivuxolimab in advanced cancers. The method was immunoSEQ multiplex PCR; TCRdb's version includes in-frame clones alone and lacks a portion of them. The sample lists about 89,000 clones, roughly 93% seen once, with about 0.7% in the top ten. The sequencing here drew on CD4+ or CD8+ T cells sorted from blood, taken in a trial of the OX40 agonist ivuxolimab. The receptor set was obtained from an adult with an advanced solid tumor such as melanoma, head and neck, liver or kidney cancer.

The chain carries TRBV4-1 and TRBJ2-5, with 7 positions matching TRBD2. The CDR3 has 16 residues. In germline, CDR1 is MGHRA, CDR2 YSYEKL. V gave up 2 bases and J gave up 4 bases; unmatched junction bases: 10. The CDR3 DNA reads as TGCGCCAGCAGCCAATCAATGGCTAGCGGTGGAGAGACCCAGTACTTC. It is translated as CASSQSMASGGETQYF.

This clone was seen more than once but under ten times. This rearrangement joins TRBV2 to TRBJ1-6; D uncertain. The length of the CDR3 is 12 residues. Between the trimmed V and J ends, which lost 1 base and 9 bases, there was a span of 4 bases. From germline, CDR1 is SNHLY and CDR2 FYNNEI. The CDR3 reads CASSEDGSPLHF. The DNA of the CDR3 is TGTGCCAGCAGTGAAGACGGTTCACCCCTCCACTTT.

CDR3 sequence reads: CASSLVVGELFF. CDR3 DNA: TGCGCCAGCAGCTTGGTGGTCGGGGAGCTGTTTTTT. The rearrangement joins TRBV5-1 to TRBJ2-2; D gene ambiguous. The germline V gene encodes CDR1 SGHRS and CDR2 YFSETQ. CDR3 length: 12 residues. V dropped 0 bases and J dropped 7 bases, with 4 bases sitting between them.

The chain links TRBV28 to TRBJ1-3, with 9 bases fitting TRBD1. CDR3 length: 17 amino acids. With V trimmed by 4 bases and J by 0 bases, 7 bases remained unmatched. CDR1 and CDR2 (germline): MDHEN, SYDVKM. The CDR3 DNA is TGTGCCAGCAGTTCCCTACAGGGGGCTCCCTCTGGAAACACCATATATTTT. This sequence encodes CASSSLQGAPSGNTIYF.

The chain carries TRBV20-1 and TRBJ1-2, with D unresolved. The ends were cut back, 3 bases at V and 4 bases at J, with 6 bases in the middle. Germline V gives CDR1 DFQATT, CDR2 SNEGSKA (reference sequence). The CDR3 length is 11 residues. CDR3: CSASDGYGYTF. Written as DNA, the CDR3 is TGCAGTGCTAGTGATGGCTATGGCTACACCTTC.

The chain carries TRBV29-1 and TRBJ2-1, with 8 bases that match TRBD2. Germline CDR1 and CDR2: SQVTM and ANQGSEA. The CDR3 runs to 15 residues. V trimming: 7 bases; J trimming: 4 bases; junction bases outside the gene matches: 12. CDR3 amino acids: CSGWGATSAYNEQFF. The DNA of the CDR3 is TGCAGCGGATGGGGTGCGACTAGCGCTTACAATGAGCAGTTCTTC.

The gene calls are TRBV9 and TRBJ1-2; TRBD1 is a possible D gene (5 bases). The CDR3 is 12 residues long. The germline V gene encodes CDR1 SGDLS and CDR2 YYNGEE. V shed 4 bases and J shed 4 bases, with 8 bases lying between them. Here the CDR3 DNA reads TGTGCCAGCAGCCCCGACAGCTATGGCTACACCTTC. Protein: CASSPDSYGYTF.

This clone has more than one count but fewer than ten. This chain links TRBV19 with TRBJ1-1; D remains unclear. This CDR3 is 13 amino acids long. V lost 4 bases and J 5 bases, leaving 11 bases between the germline ends. Germline CDR1 is LNHDA and CDR2 is SQIVND (reference sequence). The CDR3 bases are TGTGCCAGTAGTAGGGCGGTGGGAACTGAAGCTTTCTTT. It specifies CASSRAVGTEAFF.

V is TRBV7-2 and J is TRBJ2-6; 11 bases agree with TRBD2. V lost 8 bases and J lost 0; bases outside the gene matches: 9. Germline V CDR1 and CDR2: SGHTA, FQGNSA. The CDR3 has 18 residues. CDR3 amino acids: CASLTSGALSSGANVLTF. CDR3 bases: TGTGCCAGCCTGACTAGCGGGGCACTTTCCTCTGGGGCCAACGTCCTGACTTTC.

The CDR3 DNA reads as TGTGCCAGCAGTTACCAGGACAGGGGGCCCTACGAGCAGTACTTC. Translation: CASSYQDRGPYEQYF. The chain links TRBV6-5 to TRBJ2-7; TRBD1 agrees at 11 bases. The CDR3 spans 15 residues. Germline trimming cut 2 bases from V and 2 bases from J; bases unmatched to any gene: 2. The germline gives CDR1 MNHEY, CDR2 SVGAGI.

V gene TRBV29-1 combines with J gene TRBJ1-1, with D unresolved. Deletions cut 4 bases from V and 3 bases from J, with 12 bases between. The CDR3 consists of 13 residues. The germline gives CDR1 SQVTM, CDR2 ANQGSEA. The DNA of the CDR3 is TGCAGCGTTGTTGGGGAGGGCCACACTGAAGCTTTCTTT. Its protein is CSVVGEGHTEAFF.

The V and J genes are TRBV28 and TRBJ2-7; D is perhaps TRBD2 (5 bases). This CDR3 region has 14 residues. V was shortened by 7 bases and J by 0 bases, with 13 bases between the two germline ends. Germline-derived CDR1 and CDR2 are MDHEN and SYDVKM. The CDR3 loop is CASTIPGNSYEQYF. As DNA, the CDR3 is TGTGCCAGCACCATCCCGGGAAACTCCTACGAGCAGTACTTC.

The chain has TRBV5-1 and TRBJ2-1; D is possibly TRBD1 (6 bases). In germline, CDR1 is SGHRS, CDR2 YFSETQ. This CDR3 contains 12 residues. V lost 2 bases and J 8 bases, leaving 8 bases between the germline ends. CDR3 nucleotide sequence: TGCGCCAGCAGCTTACAGGGCCATGAGCAGTTCTTC. It is translated as CASSLQGHEQFF.

In its sample, this clone was seen once. The chain uses TRBV5-1 and TRBJ2-4, with D uncertain. Germline loops: CDR1 SGHRS, CDR2 YFSETQ. This CDR3 comprises 14 residues. Trimming took 0 bases from V and 3 from J, leaving 7 bases between them. The CDR3 sequence is CASSLGPDKNIQYF. The CDR3 DNA is TGCGCCAGCAGCTTGGGGCCGGACAAAAACATTCAGTACTTC.

This clone was observed a few times. The chain has TRBV5-4 and TRBJ1-1; D might be TRBD1 (5 bases). V was clipped by 3 bases and J by 1 base, with 7 bases between them. This CDR3 is built from 13 residues. Germline CDR1 is SGHNT and CDR2 is YYREEE (reference sequence). The CDR3 region is CASSYDRNTEAFF. The CDR3 coding sequence is TGTGCCAGCAGCTACGACAGGAACACTGAAGCTTTCTTT.

The chain uses TRBV4-3 and TRBJ2-3; tentatively, D is TRBD2 (7 bases). Trimming left V 4 bases short and J 3 bases short, with 11 bases between. Germline CDR1 reads LGHNA; CDR2 reads YSLEER. The CDR3 has 14 residues. The CDR3 coding sequence is TGCGCCAGCAGCCCGGGGGGCCAGACAGATACGCAGTATTTT. This translates into CASSPGGQTDTQYF.

For this clone: At one end the junction does not follow the germline gene, possibly because of a read error. The chain recombines TRBV7-2 with TRBJ1-2, with D unresolved. Germline lookup yields CDR1 SGHTA and CDR2 FQGNSA. This CDR3 spans 16 amino acids. The CDR3 region is CASSQDPMDLAGGYTF. The CDR3, as DNA: TGCGCCAGCAGCCAAGACCCAATGGACCTCGCAGGTGGCTACACCTTC.

CDR3 residues: CASSTQTGVGETQYF. The CDR3 nucleotides are TGTGCCAGCTCAACTCAAACAGGGGTAGGGGAGACCCAGTACTTC. The chain recombines TRBV18 with TRBJ2-5; 7 nucleotides agree with TRBD1. Germline V gene sequence: CDR1 KGHSH, CDR2 LQKENI. The V segment lost 5 bases and the J segment 5 bases; nucleotides outside the gene matches: 11. This CDR3 is 15 amino acids long.

The V call is TRBV14, the J call TRBJ1-3; TRBD1 might be the D (5 bases). V gave up 1 base and J gave up 2 bases, with 15 bases separating them. The length of the CDR3 is 17 residues. Germline V gene sequence: CDR1 SGHDN, CDR2 FVKESK. The CDR3 protein is CASSQVAGTAPGNTIYF. As DNA, the CDR3 is TGTGCCAGCAGCCAAGTTGCCGGGACTGCGCCTGGAAACACCATATATTTT.

The rearrangement joins TRBV18 to TRBJ2-3, with 12 nucleotides matching TRBD2. CDR1 is KGHSH, CDR2 LQKENI, per germline. CDR3 size: 15 residues. V trimming: 3 bases; J trimming: 4 bases; junction bases outside the gene matches: 2. The DNA of the CDR3 is TGTGCCAGCTCACCCCGACTAGCGGGGGCAGATACGCAGTATTTT. This gives the protein CASSPRLAGADTQYF.

This chain joins TRBV28 and TRBJ1-2, with D tentatively TRBD1 (5 bases). From germline, CDR1 is MDHEN and CDR2 SYDVKM. This CDR3 is built from 15 residues. V lost 5 bases to trimming and J lost 0 bases, with 13 bases between them. CDR3 DNA: TGTGCCAGCAGTCCAAGTCCAGGGACTAACTATGGCTACACCTTC. Translation: CASSPSPGTNYGYTF.

The chain carries TRBV6-4 and TRBJ2-7; D ambiguous. CDR3 length equals 13 residues. The germline V gene encodes CDR1 MRHNA and CDR2 SNTAGT. The V and J ends lost 4 bases and 6 bases respectively, with 13 bases between them. The CDR3 nucleotides read TGTGCCAGCAGTGTTGACGTTAACTTCGAGCAGTACTTC. It is translated as CASSVDVNFEQYF.

V is TRBV19 and J is TRBJ1-5, with 8 bases matching TRBD1. CDR1 LNHDA and CDR2 SQIVND come from the germline V gene (reference sequence). The CDR3 extends over 12 amino acids. The ends lost 4 bases at V and 12 bases at J; junction bases unmatched: 5. CDR3 sequence: CASSTRGPVQHF. The CDR3 DNA sequence: TGTGCCAGTAGTACCAGGGGGCCGGTCCAGCATTTT. Variable domain in full (rest from reference TRBV19 and TRBJ1-5): DGGITQSPKYLFRKEGQNVTLSCEQNLNHDAMYWYRQDPGQGLRLIYYSQIVNDFQKGDIAEGYSVSREKKESFPLTVTSAQKNPTAFYLCASSTRGPVQHFGDGTRLSIL.

The rearrangement links TRBV11-3 to TRBJ2-2; 7 bases are a match to TRBD2. The CDR3 has 15 residues. J gave up 4 bases and V 5 bases, and 7 bases lay outside the gene matches. Per germline, CDR1 SGHNT and CDR2 YENEEA. CDR3 DNA: TGTGCCAGCAGCCAAGGACTAGGCCGCACCGGGGAGCTGTTTTTT. Amino acids: CASSQGLGRTGELFF.

In regard to this clone: This CDR3 is also generated by other DNA sequences in the sample. The chain uses TRBV28 and TRBJ1-2; 8 nucleotides match TRBD1. Germline CDR1 is MDHEN and CDR2 is SYDVKM. The CDR3 is 13 residues long. V trimming: 3 bases; J trimming: 3 bases; junction bases outside the gene matches: 0. The CDR3 coding sequence is TGTGCCAGCAGTTTGACAGGGGACTATGGCTACACCTTC. This gives the protein CASSLTGDYGYTF.

The chain joins TRBV5-1 to TRBJ2-7; D might be TRBD1 or TRBD2, each matching 5 bases. Germline loops: CDR1 SGHRS, CDR2 YFSETQ. This CDR3 is 15 amino acids long. The ends were cut back, 4 bases at V and 2 bases at J, with 16 bases in the middle. The CDR3 DNA is TGCGCCAGCAGCGAGCCCGGGACGCTTACCTACGAGCAGTACTTC. This gives the protein CASSEPGTLTYEQYF.

V gene TRBV5-1 combines with J gene TRBJ1-1; tentative D call: TRBD1 (5 bases). The germline gives CDR1 SGHRS, CDR2 YFSETQ. The CDR3 extends over 14 amino acids. The V end was cut by 1 base, the J end by 1 base, with 8 bases between. CDR3 nucleotides: TGCGCCAGCAGCTTGACGACAGAGAACACTGAAGCTTTCTTT. Protein sequence: CASSLTTENTEAFF. Based on the CDR3 plus reference TRBV5-1 and TRBJ1-1, the full variable domain is KAGVTQTPRYLIKTRGQQVTLSCSPISGHRSVSWYQQTPGQGLQFLFEYFSETQRNKGNFPGRFSGRQFSNSRSEMNVSTLELGDSALYLCASSLTTENTEAFFGQGTRLTVV.

V usage is TRBV6-5 and J usage is TRBJ1-2; D gene ambiguous. CDR1 is MNHEY and CDR2 is SVGAGI in the germline V gene. The V end lost 4 bases, the J end lost 8 bases, and 20 bases lay between the germline ends. The CDR3 runs to 15 residues. The CDR3 loop reads CASSSLGRTLGGYTF. As DNA, the CDR3 is TGTGCCAGCAGTTCACTCGGGCGTACTTTAGGGGGCTACACCTTC.

The chain combines TRBV7-2 with TRBJ2-5; a possible D gene is TRBD1 (5 bases). This CDR3 contains 12 residues. V lost 5 bases to trimming and J lost 7 bases, with 11 bases between them. Germline assignment: CDR1 SGHTA and CDR2 FQGNSA. The CDR3 protein is CASSRPDRTQYF. The CDR3, as DNA: TGTGCCAGCAGCAGACCCGACAGGACCCAGTACTTC.